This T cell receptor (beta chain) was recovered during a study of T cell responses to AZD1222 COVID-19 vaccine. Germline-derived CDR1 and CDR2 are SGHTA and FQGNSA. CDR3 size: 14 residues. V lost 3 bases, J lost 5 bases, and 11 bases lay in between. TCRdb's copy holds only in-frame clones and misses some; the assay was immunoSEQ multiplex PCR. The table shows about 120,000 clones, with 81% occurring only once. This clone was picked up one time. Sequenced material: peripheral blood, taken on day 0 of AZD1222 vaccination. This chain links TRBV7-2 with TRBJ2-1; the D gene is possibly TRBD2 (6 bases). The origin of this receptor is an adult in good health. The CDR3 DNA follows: TGTGCCAGCAGCTTCCGGCGGGGAAACAATGAGCAGTTCTTC. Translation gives CASSFRRGNNEQFF.